This TCR beta chain was sequenced in a study of blood T cell repertoires in COVID-19. Background on the study: From the United States, Italy and Spain came samples of acute and convalescent COVID-19. T cells, B-cell-depleted T cells, or PBMCs provided the cDNA or gDNA that served as material.

The V gene end was trimmed by 5 bases and the J gene end by 4 bases; junction bases not matched to a gene: 26. Germline values: CDR1 KGHDR, CDR2 SFDVKD. CDR3 length: 21 residues. As handled by the study authors: Cell counts per sample came from amplifying reference gene primers. This table comes from immunoSEQ multiplex PCR, and its TCRdb copy is limited to in-frame clones, with some not included. V, J and clone size derive from that table, while D and trimming were established from the DNA sequence. The sample has about 150,000 clones; 70% to 90% are singletons. This TCR was sampled from a human donor with acute or convalescent COVID-19. The donor label of this sample is uncertain. Material for sequencing was peripheral blood. This sequence joins TRBV24-1 and TRBJ1-2; 8 bases map to TRBD1. The DNA of the CDR3 is TGTGCCACCAGTGCCCAGGTCCCCTCCGGGACAGGAGAGTACTTGATCTATGGCTACACCTTC. This translates into CATSAQVPSGTGEYLIYGYTF.